This T cell receptor beta chain came from a study of blood T cell repertoires in COVID-19. For the study at large: Some COVID-19 samples were acute and others convalescent; all came from the United States, Italy and Spain. Sources were T cells, B-cell-depleted T cells, or PBMCs; the material itself was cDNA or gDNA.

Authors' methods: Amplifying reference gene primers gave estimates of nucleated cell counts. Generated by immunoSEQ multiplex PCR, the TCRdb table keeps only in-frame clones and is missing some. The V and J calls and the clone size are those of that table, but D and trimming were determined from the DNA. The table includes fewer than 60,000 clones, over 70% detected once. Germline-derived CDR1 and CDR2 are MNHNY and SVGAGI (reference sequence). The length of the CDR3 is 11 residues. Trimming took 6 bases from V and 10 from J, leaving 9 bases between them. As for this clone: Additional DNA sequences in this sample encode the identical CDR3.

This clonotype was obtained from a human donor with active COVID-19. The donor label of this sample is uncertain. The chain employs TRBV6-6 and TRBJ1-4; D might be TRBD1 (5 bases). Sequenced: peripheral blood. CDR3 residues: CASSSGGKLFF. The CDR3, as DNA: TGTGCCAGCAGCAGCGGGGGAAAACTGTTTTTT.